A selection of T cell receptor beta chains follows, all from one sample in a study of blood T cell repertoires in COVID-19. Some clones are missing from TCRdb's copy, which holds only in-frame ones; the method was immunoSEQ multiplex PCR. The repertoire includes some 330,000 clones, 88% of them detected once, and approximately 4% sits in the top ten. Material for sequencing was peripheral blood. The source is a woman aged 45 to 65 with active or convalescent COVID-19. The CDR3 runs from the conserved cysteine through the conserved F or W. Fields, in order: V gene, clone size, D gene, J gene, CDR3 DNA, CDR3 protein. A D gene is named only where the DNA matches it firmly. Size is omitted from some rows. Given values are once, few, many or a class for expanded clones.

v_gene: TRBV18; abundance: NA; d_gene: NA; j_gene: TRBJ2-3; CDR3nt: TGTGCCAGCTCACCACGTTCAGGAGATACGCAGTATTTT; CDR3aa: CASSPRSGDTQYF
v_gene: TRBV6-5; abundance: NA; d_gene: TRBD2; j_gene: TRBJ2-2; CDR3nt: TGTGCCAGCAGTTACGGGCTAGCGGGAGAAACCGGGGAGCTGTTTTTT; CDR3aa: CASSYGLAGETGELFF
v_gene: TRBV9; abundance: NA; d_gene: TRBD2; j_gene: TRBJ2-5; CDR3nt: TGTGCCAGCAGCGTAGGGGCTAGCGGGGGCATCCAAGAGACCCAGTACTTC; CDR3aa: CASSVGASGGIQETQYF
v_gene: TRBV10-3; abundance: NA; d_gene: TRBD1; j_gene: TRBJ2-7; CDR3nt: TGTGCCATCACCGAAGAACAGGGGGTTACCTACGAGCAGTACTTC; CDR3aa: CAITEEQGVTYEQYF
v_gene: TRBV4-3; abundance: NA; d_gene: NA; j_gene: TRBJ2-1; CDR3nt: TGCGCCAGCAGCCACGGTGCGGGGACCTCCTACAATGAGCAGTTCTTC; CDR3aa: CASSHGAGTSYNEQFF
v_gene: TRBV24-1; abundance: NA; d_gene: NA; j_gene: TRBJ2-3; CDR3nt: TGTGCCACCAGTGGGCTAAGCGGGACAAGCACAGATACGCAGTATTTT; CDR3aa: CATSGLSGTSTDTQYF
v_gene: TRBV29-1; abundance: NA; d_gene: NA; j_gene: TRBJ2-1; CDR3nt: TGCAGCGTTGGACGGGGGTCGAGCTCCTACAATGAGCAGTTCTTC; CDR3aa: CSVGRGSSSYNEQFF
v_gene: TRBV7-6; abundance: NA; d_gene: TRBD2; j_gene: TRBJ2-1; CDR3nt: TGTGCCAGCAGCTTAAAAGCGGGACTAGCGGGAAGAGATGAGCAGTTCTTC; CDR3aa: CASSLKAGLAGRDEQFF
v_gene: TRBV27; abundance: NA; d_gene: NA; j_gene: TRBJ2-3; CDR3nt: TGTGCCAGCAGTCGGAGGGTTGGGTGGCCAGATACGCAGTATTTT; CDR3aa: CASSRRVGWPDTQYF
v_gene: TRBV9; abundance: NA; d_gene: NA; j_gene: TRBJ2-1; CDR3nt: TGTGCCAGCAGCCGTAGTCTCCTAAGCTCCTACAATGAGCAGTTCTTC; CDR3aa: CASSRSLLSSYNEQFF
v_gene: TRBV6-6; abundance: NA; d_gene: TRBD1; j_gene: TRBJ2-5; CDR3nt: TGTGCCAGCAGTTACTCACCTAGGACAGGAGAGACCCAGTACTTC; CDR3aa: CASSYSPRTGETQYF
v_gene: TRBV27; abundance: NA; d_gene: NA; j_gene: TRBJ1-5; CDR3nt: TGTGCCAGCAGCCGCGGGGAGAGAAATCAGCCCCAGCATTTT; CDR3aa: CASSRGERNQPQHF
v_gene: TRBV28; abundance: NA; d_gene: TRBD1; j_gene: TRBJ2-2; CDR3nt: TGTGCCAGCAGTTTGGGGACAGGGGACACCGGGGAGCTGTTTTTT; CDR3aa: CASSLGTGDTGELFF
v_gene: TRBV9; abundance: NA; d_gene: TRBD1; j_gene: TRBJ2-4; CDR3nt: TGTGCCAGCAGCGCATTAACAGGGGGCGACATTCAGTACTTC; CDR3aa: CASSALTGGDIQYF
v_gene: TRBV21-1; abundance: NA; d_gene: NA; j_gene: TRBJ2-7; CDR3nt: TGTGCCAGCAGCAACCGGGTACCAAGTTACGAGCAGTACTTC; CDR3aa: CASSNRVPSYEQYF
v_gene: TRBV24-1; abundance: NA; d_gene: NA; j_gene: TRBJ1-2; CDR3nt: TGTGCCACCAGTGCGGGGGTCAGGGTTGGCTACACCTTC; CDR3aa: CATSAGVRVGYTF
v_gene: TRBV13; abundance: NA; d_gene: TRBD1; j_gene: TRBJ2-7; CDR3nt: TGTGCCAGCAGCCCATGGACAGGGGAGGACTACGAGCAGTACTTC; CDR3aa: CASSPWTGEDYEQYF
v_gene: TRBV5-4; abundance: once; d_gene: TRBD2; j_gene: TRBJ2-2; CDR3nt: TGTGCCAGCAGCTTCCTAGCGGATATAACCGGGGAGCTGTTTTTT; CDR3aa: CASSFLADITGELFF
v_gene: TRBV9; abundance: NA; d_gene: NA; j_gene: TRBJ2-2; CDR3nt: TGTGCCAGCAAGGGACTGGATGCCGGGGAGCTGTTTTTT; CDR3aa: CASKGLDAGELFF
v_gene: TRBV18; abundance: NA; d_gene: TRBD2; j_gene: TRBJ2-7; CDR3nt: TGTGCCAGCTCATCCCAGCGGGAGGGCCCCTACGAGCAGTACTTC; CDR3aa: CASSSQREGPYEQYF
v_gene: TRBV10-3; abundance: NA; d_gene: NA; j_gene: TRBJ2-2; CDR3nt: TGTGCCATCAGTGAGTCCCCGGGAGAGGGGAACACCGGGGAGCTGTTTTTT; CDR3aa: CAISESPGEGNTGELFF
v_gene: TRBV4-3; abundance: NA; d_gene: TRBD2; j_gene: TRBJ2-2; CDR3nt: TGCGCCAGCAGCCCCCTTTTAGCGGGAGATATTTCCGGGGAGCTGTTTTTT; CDR3aa: CASSPLLAGDISGELFF
v_gene: TRBV19; abundance: NA; d_gene: NA; j_gene: TRBJ2-7; CDR3nt: TGTGCCAGTAGTATAGACCGAGCGGGTCTCTCCGAGCAGTACTTC; CDR3aa: CASSIDRAGLSEQYF
v_gene: TRBV7-3; abundance: once; d_gene: NA; j_gene: TRBJ1-5; CDR3nt: TGTGCCAGCAGCTTGGGCCAGGGGAGGCCCCAGCATTTT; CDR3aa: CASSLGQGRPQHF
v_gene: TRBV6-2/TRBV6-3; abundance: NA; d_gene: NA; j_gene: TRBJ2-2; CDR3nt: TGTGCCAGCAGCAGGACTGGCACCACCGGGGAGCTGTTTTTT; CDR3aa: CASSRTGTTGELFF
v_gene: TRBV18; abundance: NA; d_gene: TRBD2; j_gene: TRBJ2-7; CDR3nt: TGTGCCAGCTCACCAACGGGGGGACTTCGCTACGAGCAGTACTTC; CDR3aa: CASSPTGGLRYEQYF
v_gene: TRBV12-1; abundance: NA; d_gene: NA; j_gene: TRBJ1-2; CDR3nt: TGTGCCAGCAGCTTTACCGGGGATCTCTATCGGGTCTATGGCTACACCTTC; CDR3aa: CASSFTGDLYRVYGYTF
v_gene: TRBV30; abundance: once; d_gene: NA; j_gene: TRBJ2-2; CDR3nt: TGTGCCTGGAGTGCGAGATCGGGGACCGGGGAGCTGTTTTTT; CDR3aa: CAWSARSGTGELFF
v_gene: TRBV11-2; abundance: NA; d_gene: TRBD2; j_gene: TRBJ2-1; CDR3nt: TGTGCCAGCAGCTACCCTAGCGGGAGGGCCTCTTACAATGAGCAGTTCTTC; CDR3aa: CASSYPSGRASYNEQFF
v_gene: TRBV2; abundance: NA; d_gene: NA; j_gene: TRBJ1-1; CDR3nt: TGTGCCAGCAGTGTGGACTTCACTGAAGCTTTCTTT; CDR3aa: CASSVDFTEAFF
v_gene: TRBV10-3; abundance: NA; d_gene: TRBD1; j_gene: TRBJ1-1; CDR3nt: TGTGCCACCCGCGGGACGGACAGGATGAACACTGAAGCTTTCTTT; CDR3aa: CATRGTDRMNTEAFF
v_gene: TRBV3-1/TRBV3-2; abundance: NA; d_gene: TRBD1; j_gene: TRBJ1-2; CDR3nt: TGTGCCAGCAGCCAGGGGACAGGAGATTATGGCTACACCTTC; CDR3aa: CASSQGTGDYGYTF
v_gene: TRBV9; abundance: NA; d_gene: NA; j_gene: TRBJ1-6; CDR3nt: TGTGCCAGCAGCGTTCGGGGGACGGAGTCACCCCTCCACTTT; CDR3aa: CASSVRGTESPLHF
v_gene: TRBV3-1/TRBV3-2; abundance: NA; d_gene: TRBD2; j_gene: TRBJ2-3; CDR3nt: TGTGCCAGCAGCCTTGGACTAGCGGGAGGCACCCTATCCACAGATACGCAGTATTTT; CDR3aa: CASSLGLAGGTLSTDTQYF
v_gene: TRBV7-3; abundance: NA; d_gene: NA; j_gene: TRBJ2-1; CDR3nt: TGTGCCAGCAGCCCTTCCTACTCCTGGAATGAGCAGTTCTTC; CDR3aa: CASSPSYSWNEQFF
v_gene: TRBV3-1/TRBV3-2; abundance: NA; d_gene: NA; j_gene: TRBJ1-1; CDR3nt: TGTGCCAGCAGCCAAGTCCGGGTCCAGAACACTGAAGCTTTCTTT; CDR3aa: CASSQVRVQNTEAFF
v_gene: TRBV7-9; abundance: NA; d_gene: TRBD2; j_gene: TRBJ2-3; CDR3nt: TGTGCCAGCAGCCCCGGGACTAGCGGGACAACAGATACGCAGTATTTT; CDR3aa: CASSPGTSGTTDTQYF
v_gene: TRBV6-6; abundance: few; d_gene: NA; j_gene: TRBJ1-2; CDR3nt: TGTGCCAGCACTCTCGGGGGTCGCTATACCTTC; CDR3aa: CASTLGGRYTF
v_gene: TRBV10-1; abundance: NA; d_gene: TRBD1; j_gene: TRBJ2-2; CDR3nt: TGCGCCAGCAGTCATACAGGGGCCATGTGGAACACCGGGGAGCTGTTTTTT; CDR3aa: CASSHTGAMWNTGELFF
v_gene: TRBV14; abundance: few; d_gene: NA; j_gene: TRBJ2-2; CDR3nt: TGTGCCAGCAGCCACCTGACAGCTTATACTACCGGGGAGCTGTTTTTT; CDR3aa: CASSHLTAYTTGELFF
v_gene: TRBV7-3; abundance: once; d_gene: NA; j_gene: TRBJ1-2; CDR3nt: TGTGCCAGCAGCTTAGAGGGAAGTGGAGGCTACACCTTC; CDR3aa: CASSLEGSGGYTF
v_gene: TRBV7-8; abundance: NA; d_gene: TRBD1; j_gene: TRBJ1-4; CDR3nt: TGTGCCAGCAGTTTTTTCACAGCCGGGACAGGGGGTGAAAAACTGTTTTTT; CDR3aa: CASSFFTAGTGGEKLFF